Sequencing of this T cell receptor beta chain was carried out in a study of blood T cells in healthy people across ages. The CDR3 loop spans 13 amino acids. Germline V gene data show CDR1 as DFQATT and CDR2 as SNEGSKA (reference sequence). V gave up 5 bases and J gave up 5 bases, with 15 bases separating them. Only a few counts were recorded for this clonotype. Then a second PCR, running roughly 7 to 11 cycles, was carried out with a sample-barcoded 5' primer and a J-beta primer mix. TCRdb recomputed calls from the 5' RACE reads with MiXCR, one row per CDR3 protein. The sample records about 730,000 distinct CDR3 sequences, approximately 39% being singletons.

Input material: blood. The chain has TRBV20-1 and TRBJ2-5; a weak D match, TRBD2 (5 bases). The TCR was taken from a woman between 55 and 75 years old in good health. The CDR3 loop reads CSAYLSAGETQYF. The CDR3 nucleotides read TGCAGTGCTTACCTTAGCGCCGGGGAGACCCAGTACTTC.